The following is a TCR beta chain sequence with its context. This sample stems from a study of neoadjuvant anti-PD-1 for oral cavity cancer. About the research overall: Patients mostly received three to four biweekly nivolumab doses at 3 mg/kg before surgery.

Libraries were prepared by immunoSEQ multiplex PCR; TCRdb keeps only in-frame clonotypes and omits some of them. The repertoire holds about 16,000 clones, with less than 80% as singletons. Here the sequenced sample was PBMCs, taken before nivolumab (anti-PD-1) treatment. The receptor was isolated from a person between 35 and 79 years old with oral cavity squamous cell carcinoma.

In DNA form, the CDR3 reads TGTGCCAGCAGCTACCGACAGGGCATCCGGACCGGGGAGCTGTTTTTT. This translates into CASSYRQGIRTGELFF. V gene TRBV5-8 combines with J gene TRBJ2-2; 7 positions agree with TRBD1. V lost 3 bases, J lost 5 bases, and 10 bases stayed unmatched. The CDR3 consists of 16 residues. Germline V CDR1 and CDR2: SGHTS, YDEGEE. The complete variable domain, with remaining parts taken from reference TRBV5-8 and TRBJ2-2, reads EAGVTQSPTHLIKTRGQQATLRCSPISGHTSVYWYQQALGLGLQFLLWYDEGEERNRGNFPPRFSGRQFPNYSSELNVNALELEDSALYLCASSYRQGIRTGELFFGEGSRLTVL.